This is a list of T cell receptor beta chains from one sample in a study of neurological immune-mediated disorders. TCRdb called the 5' RACE reads again in MiXCR, with one record for every CDR3 protein. The sample holds some 47,000 distinct CDR3 sequences, around a fifth seen once. Sample: PBMCs. The receptors derive from a man aged 55 to 70 with HTLV-1-associated myelopathy (HAM/TSP). CDR3s include the opening cysteine and the closing phenylalanine or tryptophan. The D gene is left open where the match is weak. Clone size is given for some rows only: seen once, a few or many times, or a class if the clone is expanded.

CDR3 DNA,CDR3 protein,clone size,D gene,J gene,V gene
TGTGCCAGCAGCTTGGTGGTACAGGGGCCGGATCCCCACTTC,CASSLVVQGPDPHF,NA,TRBD1,TRBJ1-2,TRBV5-5
TGTGCCAGCGGTTACCCAGACAGGCCCCAAGAGACCCAGTACTTC,CASGYPDRPQETQYF,NA,NA,TRBJ2-5,TRBV28
TGCAGTGCTAGGAAGGACTTCCAAGAGACCCAGTACTTC,CSARKDFQETQYF,many,NA,TRBJ2-5,TRBV20-1
TGTGCCAGCAGCCGCCTACCTGCGACAGGGGGCGCCTGGGGAAACACCATATATTTT,CASSRLPATGGAWGNTIYF,many,TRBD1,TRBJ1-3,TRBV3-1
TGTGCCAGCAGCCAAGGCCCATCGAAAAATTCATACGAGCAGTACTTC,CASSQGPSKNSYEQYF,NA,NA,TRBJ2-7,TRBV4-2
TGTGCCAGCAGCCCTGGGGCTAGCGGGAGTCACACCGGGGAGCTGTTTTTT,CASSPGASGSHTGELFF,many,TRBD2,TRBJ2-2,TRBV4-2
TGTGCCAGCAGTTACTCAGGGGGAGATTCACCCCTCCACTTT,CASSYSGGDSPLHF,NA,NA,TRBJ1-6,TRBV6-6
TGTGCCAGTAGCCCTGAACACCGATACGAGCAGTACTTC,CASSPEHRYEQYF,NA,NA,TRBJ2-7,TRBV19
TGTGCCAGCAGTTTACGGGAGGATAGCTACGAGCAGTACTTC,CASSLREDSYEQYF,many,TRBD2,TRBJ2-7,TRBV27
TGTGCCAGCAGCCAGGCACGAGAATACAATGAGCAGTTCTTC,CASSQAREYNEQFF,many,NA,TRBJ2-1,TRBV7-2
TGCGCCAGCAGCCCCGGACAGGGGTCCTACAATGAGCAGTTCTTC,CASSPGQGSYNEQFF,many,TRBD1,TRBJ2-1,TRBV5-1
TGTGCCAGCAGCCTACGGGGACAGTTGAACACTGAAGCTTTCTTT,CASSLRGQLNTEAFF,medium-sized,TRBD1,TRBJ1-1,TRBV11-1
TGTGCCAGCAGCTTAGGACTAGCGGGAACCACCTACGAGCAGTACTTC,CASSLGLAGTTYEQYF,many,TRBD2,TRBJ2-7,TRBV7-9
TGTGCCAGCGGACAGGGGGAGATCTATGGCTACACCTTC,CASGQGEIYGYTF,many,TRBD1,TRBJ1-2,TRBV28
TGTGTCAGTAGCCCCGGACCGGATGGCTACACCTTC,CVSSPGPDGYTF,NA,NA,TRBJ1-2,TRBV7-9
TGTGCCAGCAGCTGGGGGGGGGCCCAAGAGACCCAGTACTTC,CASSWGGAQETQYF,many,NA,TRBJ2-5,TRBV11-2
TGCGCCAGCAGCTTAAGACAGTCGAACACCGGGGAGCTGTTTTTT,CASSLRQSNTGELFF,many,NA,TRBJ2-2,TRBV5-1
TGCAGTGCCAGAGGGAGCGGAGGCTCCTACAATGAGCAGTTCTTC,CSARGSGGSYNEQFF,many,NA,TRBJ2-1,TRBV20-1
TGTTCCAGCAGCGTAGATCCGGCGTATACGCAGTATTTT,CSSSVDPAYTQYF,NA,NA,TRBJ2-3,TRBV9
TGCGCCAGCAGCCAAGATCGGACGCCAGGGTACAATGAGCAGTTCTTC,CASSQDRTPGYNEQFF,many,NA,TRBJ2-1,TRBV4-1
TGTGCCAGCAGTTCTTGGCAGATATTGAACACCGGGGAGCTGTTTTTT,CASSSWQILNTGELFF,many,NA,TRBJ2-2,TRBV27
TGTGCCATCAGTTCATCGGGAGGGCAATACAATGAGCAGTTCTTC,CAISSSGGQYNEQFF,many,TRBD2,TRBJ2-1,TRBV10-3
TGTGCCAGCAGCTTACGAATAGCGGGAGTCTCCTACAATGAGCAGTTCTTC,CASSLRIAGVSYNEQFF,many,TRBD2,TRBJ2-1,TRBV7-6
TGCGCCAGCAGCTCAGGCGCTTTGGATCGAGACGACCAGTACTTC,CASSSGALDRDDQYF,many,NA,TRBJ2-5,TRBV4-1
TGCAGTGCTAGAGGGACAGGGTCCGTCAGCAATCAGCCCAAGCATTTT,CSARGTGSVSNQPKHF,NA,TRBD1,TRBJ1-5,TRBV20-1
TGTGCCAGCAGCGTGGGGGGGACTTACTACAATGAGCAGTTCTTC,CASSVGGTYYNEQFF,many,TRBD2,TRBJ2-1,TRBV9
TGTGCCAGCAGTTTCAGGAGGTTCTTCACTGAAGCTTTCTTT,CASSFRRFFTEAFF,NA,NA,TRBJ1-1,TRBV12-3/TRBV12-4
TGTGCCAGCAGCCAAGGCGAGCTGGCAGGCCTGTACGAGCAGTACTTC,CASSQGELAGLYEQYF,many,NA,TRBJ2-7,TRBV3-1
TGTGCCAGCACGCCGACCACAGATACGCAGTATTTT,CASTPTTDTQYF,NA,NA,TRBJ2-3,TRBV2
TGTGCCAGCAGCAGGACAGGGATTAGTGAAAACATTCAGTACTTC,CASSRTGISENIQYF,few,TRBD1,TRBJ2-4,TRBV7-2